This passage covers 5 T cell receptor beta chains from one sample sequenced in a study of shared clonotypes between healthy human individuals. TCRdb's copy holds only in-frame clones and misses some; the assay was immunoSEQ multiplex PCR. Of about 1 million clones in the sample, 65% to 75% were seen once. Specimen: memory CD4+ T cells sorted from blood. Subset here: CD45RA-negative fraction. These TCRs come from a man aged 18 to 30 in good health.

The CDR3 region is CGPQETQYF. For the CDR3, the DNA is TGTGGACCTCAAGAGACCCAGTACTTC. V is TRBV21-1 and J is TRBJ2-5. TRBV21-1 is described as a pseudogene. The CDR3 loop spans 9 amino acids.

CDR3 sequence: CASSPSGTKSNQPQHF. CDR3 in DNA: TGTGCCAGTAGTCCCTCCGGGACAAAGAGCAATCAGCCCCAGCATTTT. This chain connects TRBV19 to TRBJ1-5, with a tentative D call TRBD1 (6 bases). CDR1 is LNHDA and CDR2 is SQIVND in the germline V gene (reference sequence). The CDR3 is 16 residues long. V was cut by 5 bases and J by 1 base, with 15 bases left in between.

This rearrangement joins TRBV2 to TRBJ1-4; D gene ambiguous. The V and J ends lost 6 bases and 4 bases respectively, with 15 bases between them. The CDR3 runs 15 residues. Germline CDR1 SNHLY, CDR2 FYNNEI. The CDR3 bases are TGTGCCAGCAGCGCCTGGATCGGGAGTAATGAAAAACTGTTTTTT. Translation gives CASSAWIGSNEKLFF. Combining the CDR3 with reference TRBV2 and TRBJ1-4 gives the whole variable domain EPEVTQTPSHQVTQMGQEVILRCVPISNHLYFYWYRQILGQKVEFLVSFYNNEISEKSEIFDDQFSVERPDGSNFTLKIRSTKLEDSAMYFCASSAWIGSNEKLFFGSGTQLSVL.

The rearrangement uses TRBV9 and TRBJ2-2; TRBD2 aligns across 9 bases. The CDR3 is 17 amino acids. CDR1 and CDR2 from the germline V gene are SGDLS and YYNGEE. The J segment lost 3 bases and the V segment lost 4 bases, leaving 10 bases of the junction unmatched. The CDR3 here is CASSPEAGGFHTGELFF. The CDR3 nucleotides read TGTGCCAGCAGCCCTGAGGCGGGAGGGTTTCACACCGGGGAGCTGTTTTTT. The variable domain in full, with the rest retrieved from reference TRBV9 and TRBJ2-2, is DSGVTQTPKHLITATGQRVTLRCSPRSGDLSVYWYQQSLDQGLQFLIQYYNGEERAKGNILERFSAQQFPDLHSELNLSSLELGDSALYFCASSPEAGGFHTGELFFGEGSRLTVL.

V gene TRBV6-5 combines with J gene TRBJ2-1; possible D gene TRBD2, 5 bases. V shed 5 bases and J shed 5 bases, with 16 bases lying between them. Germline V gene data show CDR1 as MNHEY and CDR2 as SVGAGI. The CDR3 length is 15 residues. The CDR3 DNA reads as TGTGCCAGCAGTCTCGAGGGAAGAGCCAACAATGAGCAGTTCTTC. Translated: CASSLEGRANNEQFF.